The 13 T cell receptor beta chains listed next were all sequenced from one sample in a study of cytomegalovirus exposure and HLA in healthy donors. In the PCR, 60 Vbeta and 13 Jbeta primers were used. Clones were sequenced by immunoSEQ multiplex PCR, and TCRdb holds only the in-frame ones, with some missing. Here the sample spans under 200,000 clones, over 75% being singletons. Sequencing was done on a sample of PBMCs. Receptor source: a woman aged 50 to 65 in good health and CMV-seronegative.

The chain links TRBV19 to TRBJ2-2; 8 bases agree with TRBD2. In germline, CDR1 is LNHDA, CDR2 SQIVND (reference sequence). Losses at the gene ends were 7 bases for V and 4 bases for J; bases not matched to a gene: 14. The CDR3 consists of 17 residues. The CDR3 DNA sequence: TGTGCCAGTAAAGGGGCTGCCGGGACTAGGGGCACCGGGGAGCTGTTTTTT. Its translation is CASKGAAGTRGTGELFF.

The CDR3 loop reads CASAHGDTQYF. CDR3 sequence (DNA): TGTGCCAGTGCCCACGGAGATACGCAGTATTTT. The chain employs TRBV6-1 and TRBJ2-3; D call uncertain. This CDR3 comprises 11 residues. CDR1 is MNHNS, CDR2 SASEGT, per germline. Trimming stripped 9 bases from V and 5 bases from J, with 9 bases between.

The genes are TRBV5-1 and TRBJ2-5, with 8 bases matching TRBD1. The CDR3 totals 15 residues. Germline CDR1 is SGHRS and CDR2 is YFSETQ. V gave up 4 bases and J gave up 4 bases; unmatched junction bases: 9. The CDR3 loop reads CASSTRTGPGETQYF. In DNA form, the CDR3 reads TGCGCCAGCAGCACCAGGACAGGGCCGGGAGAGACCCAGTACTTC.

The CDR3 is CASSIYGSSYEQYF. The CDR3 region has the DNA TGTGCCAGTAGTATTTACGGTAGCTCCTACGAGCAGTACTTC. The rearrangement joins TRBV19 to TRBJ2-7; D gene unclear. CDR3 length: 14 residues. The ends were cut back, 3 bases at V and 0 bases at J, with 9 bases in the middle. CDR1 is LNHDA, CDR2 SQIVND, per germline (reference sequence).

CDR3 sequence reads: CSVTGAGPPYEQYF. Written as DNA, the CDR3 is TGCAGCGTCACAGGAGCAGGGCCCCCCTACGAGCAGTACTTC. The chain employs TRBV29-1 and TRBJ2-5; D possibly corresponds to TRBD1 (5 bases). The last part of the DNA fits TRBJ2-7 better; the J call may be wrong. The CDR3 covers 14 residues. From germline, CDR1 is SQVTM and CDR2 ANQGSEA.

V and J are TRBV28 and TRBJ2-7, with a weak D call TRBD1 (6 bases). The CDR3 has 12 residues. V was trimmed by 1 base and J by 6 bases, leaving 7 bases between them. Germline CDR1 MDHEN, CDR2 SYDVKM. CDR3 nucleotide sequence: TGTGCCAGCAGTTTATTAGGGGGCGAGCAGTACTTC. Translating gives CASSLLGGEQYF.

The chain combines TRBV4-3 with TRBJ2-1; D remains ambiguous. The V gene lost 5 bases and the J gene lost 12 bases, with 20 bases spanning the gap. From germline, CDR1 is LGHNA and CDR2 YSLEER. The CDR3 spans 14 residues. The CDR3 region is CASSSPSNDRGQFF. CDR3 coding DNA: TGCGCCAGCAGCTCTCCATCTAACGACCGAGGGCAGTTCTTC.

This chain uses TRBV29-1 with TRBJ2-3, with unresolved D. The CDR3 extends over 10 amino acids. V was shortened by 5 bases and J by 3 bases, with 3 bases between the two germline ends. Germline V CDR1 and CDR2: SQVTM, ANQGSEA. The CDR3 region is CSVQTDTQYF. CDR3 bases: TGCAGCGTTCAAACAGATACGCAGTATTTT.

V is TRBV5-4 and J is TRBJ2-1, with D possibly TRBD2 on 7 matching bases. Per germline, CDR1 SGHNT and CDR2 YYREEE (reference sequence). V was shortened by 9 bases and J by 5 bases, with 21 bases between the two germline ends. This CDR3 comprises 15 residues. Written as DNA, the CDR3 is TGTGCCACACTGGTGAGGGGGGGCGCCAACAATGAGCAGTTCTTC. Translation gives CATLVRGGANNEQFF.

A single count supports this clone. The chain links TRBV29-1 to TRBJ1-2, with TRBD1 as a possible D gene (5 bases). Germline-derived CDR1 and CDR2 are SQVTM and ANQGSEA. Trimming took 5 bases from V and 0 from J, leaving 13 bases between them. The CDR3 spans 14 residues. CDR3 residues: CSVPFGGSNYGYTF. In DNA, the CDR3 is TGCAGCGTTCCGTTCGGGGGGTCTAACTATGGCTACACCTTC.

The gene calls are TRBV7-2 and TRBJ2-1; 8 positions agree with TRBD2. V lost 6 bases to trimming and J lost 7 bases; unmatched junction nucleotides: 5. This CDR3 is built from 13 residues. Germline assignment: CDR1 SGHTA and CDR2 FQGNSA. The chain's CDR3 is CASSSSGWNEQFF. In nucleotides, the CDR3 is TGTGCCAGCAGTTCTAGCGGGTGGAATGAGCAGTTCTTC.

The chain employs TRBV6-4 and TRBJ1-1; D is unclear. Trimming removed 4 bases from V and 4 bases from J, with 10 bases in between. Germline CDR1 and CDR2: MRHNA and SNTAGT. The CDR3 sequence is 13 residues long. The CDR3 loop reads CASSGEVGTEAFF. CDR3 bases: TGTGCCAGCAGTGGCGAGGTAGGCACTGAAGCTTTCTTT.

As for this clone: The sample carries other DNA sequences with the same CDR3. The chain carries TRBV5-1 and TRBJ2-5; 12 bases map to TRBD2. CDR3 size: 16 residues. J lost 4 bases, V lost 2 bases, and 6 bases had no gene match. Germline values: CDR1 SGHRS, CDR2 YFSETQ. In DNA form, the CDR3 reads TGCGCCAGCAGCTTAGCCCTAGCGGGGGGGAGAGAGACCCAGTACTTC. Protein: CASSLALAGGRETQYF.